A single sample gave rise to the 21 T cell receptor beta chains below, sequenced in a study of tumor-infiltrating lymphocytes in primary liver carcinoma. From roughly 0.55 ug of total RNA, TCR beta-specific cDNA was reverse-transcribed using a constant-region primer. Three rounds of nested multiplex PCR with slightly modified ARM-PCR produced TCR beta libraries. The first two PCR rounds, approximately 10 cycles each, used TRBV1-TRBV30 forward primers and a C-beta reverse primer. Using its own MiXCR run on the multiplex PCR reads, TCRdb lists one record per CDR3 protein. This table holds fewer than 400,000 distinct CDR3 sequences, roughly three fifths found once. Germline DNA was also extracted, and blood RNA was taken from unsorted whole blood. The sample was peripheral blood. These receptors originate from a woman aged 25-40 years with primary liver carcinoma and hepatitis B virus infection.

This clonotype has only a few counts. This chain joins TRBV6-2 or TRBV6-3 and TRBJ1-3; D is undetermined. The CDR3 spans 19 residues. V was shortened by 3 bases and J by 0 bases, with 21 bases between the two germline ends. Germline values: CDR1 MNHEY, CDR2 SVGEGT. CDR3 in amino acids: CASSYPEGRGVRSGNTIYF. In DNA, the CDR3 is TGTGCCAGCAGTTATCCCGAGGGAAGAGGAGTTCGCTCTGGAAACACCATATATTTT.

The chain couples TRBV10-3 to TRBJ2-5; 9 bases agree with TRBD1. The CDR3 consists of 15 residues. In germline, CDR1 is ENHRY, CDR2 SYGVKD. J gave up 5 bases and V 5 bases, and 9 bases lay outside the gene matches. The CDR3 loop reads CAISTGQGRSETQYF. In DNA form, the CDR3 reads TGTGCCATCAGTACGGGACAGGGTCGATCGGAGACCCAGTACTTC.

The genes are TRBV30 and TRBJ2-5; TRBD2 matches at 10 bases. The V and J ends lost 3 bases and 5 bases, in that order; junction bases with no gene match: 6. Per germline, CDR1 GTSNPN and CDR2 SVGIG (reference sequence). The CDR3 consists of 14 residues. CDR3 bases: TGTGCCTGGAGCAGCGGGAGGGGCTCGGAGACCCAGTACTTC. It is translated as CAWSSGRGSETQYF.

There are a few counts of this clonotype. The chain combines TRBV28 with TRBJ2-7; D call uncertain. Trimming took 5 bases from V and 3 from J, leaving 8 bases between them. The germline gives CDR1 MDHEN, CDR2 SYDVKM. This CDR3 has 12 amino acids. Here the CDR3 reads CASSPSDYEQYF. In nucleotides, the CDR3 is TGTGCCAGCAGTCCAAGTGACTACGAGCAGTACTTC.

This chain links TRBV4-2 with TRBJ2-4; weak D call: TRBD1 (5 bases). The germline gives CDR1 LGHNA, CDR2 YNFKEQ. The germline V and J ends were trimmed by 1 base and 2 bases, with 9 bases remaining between them. There are 15 residues in the CDR3. This chain's CDR3 is CASSQGQTTKNIQYF. The CDR3 nucleotides are TGTGCCAGCAGCCAAGGACAGACAACCAAAAACATTCAGTACTTC.

This clonotype was observed a handful of times. This sequence joins TRBV6-6 and TRBJ2-7; D is ambiguous. This CDR3 contains 13 residues. V lost 0 bases to trimming and J lost 0 bases, with 3 bases between them. The germline V gene has CDR1 MNHNY and CDR2 SVGAGI (reference sequence). The CDR3 DNA is TGTGCCAGCAGTTACTCGGCCTCCTACGAGCAGTACTTC. Its translation is CASSYSASYEQYF.

Remarks on this clonotype: At one end the junction does not follow the germline gene, possibly because of a read error. The chain uses TRBV2 and TRBJ2-1; possibly TRBD2 for D (5 bases). The CDR3 consists of 13 residues. Germline V lookup: CDR1 SNHLY, CDR2 FYNNEI. The chain's CDR3 is CASNVARGNVQFF. The CDR3 bases are TGTGCCAGCAATGTGGCGAGAGGGAATGTGCAGTTCTTC.

This clonotype was counted once. At one end the junction does not follow the germline gene, possibly because of a read error. The chain combines TRBV11-2 with TRBJ2-7; tentative D call: TRBD1 (6 bases). This CDR3 is 14 amino acids long. Germline V gene sequence: CDR1 SGHAT, CDR2 FQNNGV. The DNA of the CDR3 is TGTGCCAGCAGCTTAGGGTCGGGACACTACAAGCAGTACTTC. Protein sequence: CASSLGSGHYKQYF.

A few counts support this clonotype. The chain's CDR3 is CASSQDGRSYEQYF. The CDR3 DNA reads as TGTGCCAGCAGCCAAGACGGGAGAAGTTACGAGCAGTACTTC. The rearrangement links TRBV4-2 to TRBJ2-7; the D gene is possibly TRBD2 (6 bases). The germline gives CDR1 LGHNA, CDR2 YNFKEQ. Trimming took off 0 bases at V and 4 bases at J, with 10 bases between the two ends. This CDR3 contains 14 residues.

This clonotype was observed a handful of times. J is TRBJ2-3 and V is TRBV12-3 or TRBV12-4; D possibly corresponds to TRBD2 (6 bases). This CDR3 is 13 amino acids long. The V gene lost 0 bases and the J gene lost 7 bases, with 8 bases spanning the gap. In DNA form, the CDR3 reads TGTGCCAGCAGTTTAGCTAGCGGCTATACGCAGTATTTT. Translating it yields CASSLASGYTQYF.

Points on this clonotype: No conserved phenylalanine or tryptophan ends this CDR3, so it is likely a read error. No DNA is shown, since the ends of the CDR3 on it are uncertain; the CDR3 is the one TCRdb lists. The chain recombines TRBV11-2 with TRBJ2-1; TRBD1, the D gene given by the table, was not confirmed from the DNA. Germline-derived CDR1 and CDR2 are SGHAT and FQNNGV. Counting both end residues, the CDR3 totals 11 amino acids. This CDR3 is CASRQLNEQIL.

Here the CDR3 DNA reads TGCGCCAGCAGCTTGGAGCTAGCGAGAGCAGATACGCAGTATTTT. This translates into CASSLELARADTQYF. J is TRBJ2-3 and V is TRBV5-1; possibly TRBD2 for D (6 bases). V lost 0 bases and J 4 bases, leaving 12 bases between the germline ends. This CDR3 is built from 15 residues. Germline V CDR1 and CDR2: SGHRS, YFSETQ.

Remarks on this clonotype: Because it lacks the conserved phenylalanine or tryptophan at the end, this CDR3 is likely a read error. V is TRBV29-1 and J is TRBJ2-3, with 7 bases identical to TRBD2. The junction had 12 bases not matched to a gene; V was cut back by 4 bases and J by 2 bases. This CDR3 is built from 16 residues. Germline V CDR1 and CDR2: SQVTM, ANQGSEA. CDR3 loop: CSVATTSSGTTDTQYY. The CDR3 DNA reads TGCAGCGTTGCTACCACTTCTAGCGGAACCACAGATACGCAGTATTAT.

Comments on this clonotype: Just one base apart from a much larger clone, this may be a read error. The chain is built from TRBV11-3 and TRBJ2-1; D is unresolved. Per the germline V gene, CDR1 is SGHNT and CDR2 is YENEEA. V was cut by 1 base and J by 13 bases, with 8 bases left in between. The CDR3 is made up of 11 amino acids. The CDR3 DNA is TGTGCCAGCAGCTTAGGCCGTAGTCAGTTCTTC. Its translation is CASSLGRSQFF.

Notes on this clonotype: Given a much more abundant clone one base away, this may be a read error. V usage is TRBV4-3 and J usage is TRBJ2-3, with D hard to call. Per the germline V gene, CDR1 is LGHNA and CDR2 is YSLEER. Trimming pared 1 base from V and 5 bases from J, leaving 7 bases between. The CDR3 spans 13 residues. DNA for the CDR3: TGCGCCAGCAGCCAAGGATGGGGAGATACGCAGTATTTT. Translating it yields CASSQGWGDTQYF.

The rearrangement uses TRBV5-1 and TRBJ2-1; tentatively, D is TRBD1 (5 bases). Germline values: CDR1 SGHRS, CDR2 YFSETQ. Trimming left V 3 bases short and J 5 bases short, with 15 bases between. This CDR3 has 15 amino acids. This CDR3 reads CASSSTLGPNNEQFF. CDR3 nucleotide sequence: TGCGCCAGCAGCTCCACCCTGGGGCCGAACAATGAGCAGTTCTTC.

This chain connects TRBV5-4 to TRBJ1-1; no clear D. With 7 bases removed from V and 1 base from J, the gap between germline ends came to 23 bases. The CDR3 is 17 residues long. The V gene's germline CDR1 is SGHNT and CDR2 YYREEE (reference sequence). CDR3 residues: CASSIRGGVSKNTEAFF. CDR3 sequence (DNA): TGTGCCAGCTCTATAAGAGGTGGGGTATCAAAGAACACTGAAGCTTTCTTT.

This clonotype was observed a few times. This rearrangement joins TRBV28 to TRBJ2-1, with 10 bases matching TRBD2. Per germline, CDR1 MDHEN and CDR2 SYDVKM. V shed 3 bases and J 1 base; nucleotides not matched to a gene: 9. This CDR3 region has 18 residues. The CDR3 loop reads CASSLSSGRAFSYNEQFF. The DNA of the CDR3 is TGTGCCAGCAGTTTGTCCAGCGGGAGGGCCTTTTCCTACAATGAGCAGTTCTTC.

This clonotype was picked up many times. The chain uses TRBV28 and TRBJ2-7; 11 bases are a match to TRBD2. Losses at the gene ends were 9 bases for V and 2 bases for J; bases not matched to a gene: 12. This CDR3 has 16 residues. The germline CDR1 and CDR2 sequences are MDHEN and SYDVKM. The CDR3 protein is CASKDLGLAATYEQYF. CDR3 sequence (DNA): TGTGCCAGTAAGGACTTGGGACTAGCGGCGACCTACGAGCAGTACTTC.

About this clonotype itself: With a much larger clone just one base away, this may be a read error. The rearrangement links TRBV11-2 to TRBJ2-7; no firm D call. The CDR3 spans 14 residues. V dropped 9 bases and J dropped 0 bases, with 15 bases sitting between them. Germline CDR1 reads SGHAT; CDR2 reads FQNNGV. CDR3 loop: CARLKTQSSYEQYF. The CDR3 DNA is TGTGCCAGGCTCAAGACTCAGAGCTCCTACGAGCAGTACTTC.

Concerning this clonotype itself: A clone one base away is much larger, so this may be a read error. The V and J genes are TRBV6-2 or TRBV6-3 and TRBJ2-7, with 8 bases matching TRBD2. There are 12 residues in the CDR3. The V gene's germline CDR1 is MNHEY and CDR2 SVGEGT. The CDR3: CVSTSGSYEQYF. The CDR3 nucleotides are TGTGTCAGCACTAGCGGCTCCTACGAGCAGTACTTC.